Listed below are T cell receptor beta chains from one sample, sequenced in a study of response to subunit inactivated influenza vaccine. TCRdb analysed the RT-PCR reads with MiXCR anew, one entry per CDR3 protein. The profile shows approximately 500,000 distinct CDR3 sequences, 10% to 15% of them singletons. Source: PBMCs from blood, taken 40 to 50 days after vaccination. Receptor source: a man aged 50 to 59 who received an inactivated influenza vaccine. Each CDR3 is given with its conserved first and last residue. D genes are given only for firm matches. For some rows the clone size is stated as once, few or many, or as a class when expanded; others skip it.

clone_size	v_call	j_call	d_call	cdr3_length	cdr3_nt	cdr3_aa
NA	TRBV12-3/TRBV12-4	TRBJ2-1	TRBD2	17	TGTGCCAGCAGCCGTGGACTAGCGGACCTGCCCTACAATGAGCAGTTCTTC	CASSRGLADLPYNEQFF
few	TRBV12-3/TRBV12-4	TRBJ2-5	TRBD1	15	TGTGCCAGCAGCCAACAAGGACAGGGAGGAGAGACCCAGTACTTC	CASSQQGQGGETQYF
NA	TRBV20-1	TRBJ2-5	TRBD2	15	TGCAGTGCCCAGGGACTAGCGAGACATCAAGAGACCCAGTACTTC	CSAQGLARHQETQYF
NA	TRBV5-6	TRBJ2-1	TRBD1	13	TGTGCCACCCACCGGGACAGGGGGAATGAGCAGTTCTTC	CATHRDRGNEQFF
few	TRBV12-3/TRBV12-4	TRBJ2-1	NA	15	TGTGCCAGCAGCCCCGGCGGAGCCCAGGGCGATGAGCAGTTCTTC	CASSPGGAQGDEQFF
many	TRBV12-3/TRBV12-4	TRBJ1-4	NA	13	TGTGCCAGCAGTTTAGGGTTACGAGAAAAACTGTTTTTT	CASSLGLREKLFF
many	TRBV7-8	TRBJ2-3	NA	15	TGTGCCAGCAGCTTAGTAAGGGCGGGTCGAGATACGCAGTATTTT	CASSLVRAGRDTQYF
NA	TRBV7-6	TRBJ2-7	NA	16	TGTGCCAGCAGCCACAACCAGGACAGCAGACTCTACGAGCAGTACTTC	CASSHNQDSRLYEQYF
NA	TRBV24-1	TRBJ1-1	NA	15	TGTGCCACCAGTGAAGGAGGGACATTGAACACTGAAGCTTTCTTT	CATSEGGTLNTEAFF
NA	TRBV20-1	TRBJ2-2	NA	16	TGCTGTGCTAGACCTCCAATAGGACGAAACACCGGGGAGCTGTTTTTT	CCARPPIGRNTGELFF
few	TRBV5-1	TRBJ2-7	NA	16	TGCGCCAGCAGCGCGGAAACAGGGTTACTCTCCTACGAGCAGTACTTC	CASSAETGLLSYEQYF
few	TRBV20-1	TRBJ2-1	NA	11	TGCAGTGCTACGCCCTACAATGAGCAGTTCTTC	CSATPYNEQFF
many	TRBV7-2	TRBJ2-5	NA	13	TGTGCCAGCAGCTTTTCCCAGCAAGAGACCCAGTACTTC	CASSFSQQETQYF
many	TRBV29-1	TRBJ1-5	NA	14	TGCAGCGTTGGAACCGGGGGCGGGGATCAGCCCCAGCATTTT	CSVGTGGGDQPQHF
few	TRBV20-1	TRBJ1-2	NA	15	TGCAGTGCTAGAATCAGGCAGATACCTGGGGAAGGCTACACCTTC	CSARIRQIPGEGYTF
NA	TRBV7-2	TRBJ1-2	TRBD1	13	TGTGGCAGCAGCCAGACAGGGTCTTGGGGCTACACCTTC	CGSSQTGSWGYTF
NA	TRBV2	TRBJ2-5	NA	14	TGTGCCAGCAGTGAAGCGCTGGTTATTGAGACCCAGTACTTC	CASSEALVIETQYF